This TCR beta chain was identified during a study of molecular identifiers for immune sequencing clone quantification. This CDR3 is 16 amino acids long. Trimming took 2 bases from V and 1 from J, leaving 12 bases between them. The germline V gene has CDR1 SGHTA and CDR2 FQGTGA. Each CDR3 protein is one row after TCRdb ran MiXCR on the PCR reads. The sample lists 65,000 or so distinct CDR3 sequences, about 18% occurring once. This clonotype was sampled from a human donor in good health. Some libraries in this study had Jurkat cell RNA spiked in. V and J are TRBV7-3 and TRBJ1-5; D perhaps matches TRBD1 (5 bases). The sample taken for sequencing was naive CD8+ T cells from blood, with Jurkat cell RNA spiked in. Noted subset: FACS-sorted CD8+CD4-CCR7+CD45RA+ naive T cells. CDR3: CASSLGWRQSNQPQHF. The CDR3 nucleotides read TGTGCCAGCAGCTTAGGATGGAGACAGAGCAATCAGCCCCAGCATTTT.